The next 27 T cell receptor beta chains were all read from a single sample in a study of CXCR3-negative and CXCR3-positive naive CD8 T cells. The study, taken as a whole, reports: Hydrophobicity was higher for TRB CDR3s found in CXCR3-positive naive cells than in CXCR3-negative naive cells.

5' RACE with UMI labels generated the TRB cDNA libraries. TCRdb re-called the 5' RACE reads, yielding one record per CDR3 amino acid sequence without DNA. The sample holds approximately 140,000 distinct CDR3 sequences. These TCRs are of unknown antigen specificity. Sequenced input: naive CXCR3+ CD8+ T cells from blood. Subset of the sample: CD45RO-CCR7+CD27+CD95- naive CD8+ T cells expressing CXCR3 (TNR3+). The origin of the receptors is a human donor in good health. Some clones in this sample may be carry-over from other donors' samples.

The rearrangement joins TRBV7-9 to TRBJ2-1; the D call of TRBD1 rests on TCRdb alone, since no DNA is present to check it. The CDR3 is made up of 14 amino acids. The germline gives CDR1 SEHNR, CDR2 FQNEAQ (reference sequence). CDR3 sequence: CASSLPGGQDEQFF.

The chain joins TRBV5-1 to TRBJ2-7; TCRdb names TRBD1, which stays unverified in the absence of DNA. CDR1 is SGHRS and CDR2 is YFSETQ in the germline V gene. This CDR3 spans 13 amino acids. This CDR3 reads CASSARGGYEQYF.

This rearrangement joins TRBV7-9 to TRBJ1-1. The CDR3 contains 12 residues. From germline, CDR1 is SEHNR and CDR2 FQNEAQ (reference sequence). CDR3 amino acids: CASSPDLPEAFF.

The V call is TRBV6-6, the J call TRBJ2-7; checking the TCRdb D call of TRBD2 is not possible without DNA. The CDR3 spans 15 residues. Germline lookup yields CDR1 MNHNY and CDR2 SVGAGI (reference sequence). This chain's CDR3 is CASSYSMYGGYEQYF.

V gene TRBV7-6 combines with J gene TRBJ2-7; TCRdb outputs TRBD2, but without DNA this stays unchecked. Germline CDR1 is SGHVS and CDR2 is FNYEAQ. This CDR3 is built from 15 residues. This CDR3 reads CASGRPGTSAYEQYF.

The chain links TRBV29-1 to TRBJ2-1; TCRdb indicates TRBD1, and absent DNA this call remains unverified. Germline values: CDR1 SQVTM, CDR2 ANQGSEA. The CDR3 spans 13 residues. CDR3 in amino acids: CSVWTGLYNEQFF.

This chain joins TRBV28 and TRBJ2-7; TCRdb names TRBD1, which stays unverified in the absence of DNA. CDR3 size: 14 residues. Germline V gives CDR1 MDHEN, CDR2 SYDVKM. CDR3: CASSLSGTGYEQYF. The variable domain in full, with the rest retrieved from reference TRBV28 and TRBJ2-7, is DVKVTQSSRYLVKRTGEKVFLECVQDMDHENMFWYRQDPGLGLRLIYFSYDVKMKEKGDIPEGYSVSREKKERFSLILESASTNQTSMYLCASSLSGTGYEQYFGPGTRLTVT.

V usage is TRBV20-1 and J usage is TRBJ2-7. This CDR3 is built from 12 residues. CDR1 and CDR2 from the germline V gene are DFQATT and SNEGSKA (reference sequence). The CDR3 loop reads CSARDRTYEQYF.

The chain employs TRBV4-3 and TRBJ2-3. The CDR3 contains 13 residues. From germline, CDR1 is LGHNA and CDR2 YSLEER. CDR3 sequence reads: CASSQDLTDTQYF.

CDR3 sequence: CASSPPTSSDTGELFF. This rearrangement joins TRBV7-9 to TRBJ2-2; the TCRdb call, TRBD2, lacks DNA for checking. This CDR3 is 16 amino acids long. Germline CDR1 SEHNR, CDR2 FQNEAQ (reference sequence).

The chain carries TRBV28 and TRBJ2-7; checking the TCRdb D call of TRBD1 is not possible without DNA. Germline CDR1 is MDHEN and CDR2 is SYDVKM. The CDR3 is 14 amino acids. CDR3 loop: CASRSRDNGNEQYF. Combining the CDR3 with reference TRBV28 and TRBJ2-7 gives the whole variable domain DVKVTQSSRYLVKRTGEKVFLECVQDMDHENMFWYRQDPGLGLRLIYFSYDVKMKEKGDIPEGYSVSREKKERFSLILESASTNQTSMYLCASRSRDNGNEQYFGPGTRLTVT.

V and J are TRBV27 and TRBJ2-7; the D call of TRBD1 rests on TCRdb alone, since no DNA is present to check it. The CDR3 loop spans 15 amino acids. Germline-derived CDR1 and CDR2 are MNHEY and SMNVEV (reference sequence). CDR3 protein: CASSFGDPSTYEQYF.

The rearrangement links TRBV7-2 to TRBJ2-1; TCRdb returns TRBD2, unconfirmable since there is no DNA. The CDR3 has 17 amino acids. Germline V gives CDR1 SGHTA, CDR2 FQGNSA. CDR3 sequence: CASSLGRTTSSYNEQFF. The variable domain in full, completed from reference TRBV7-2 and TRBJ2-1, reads GAGVSQSPSNKVTEKGKDVELRCDPISGHTALYWYRQSLGQGLEFLIYFQGNSAPDKSGLPSDRFSAERTGGSVSTLTIQRTQQEDSAVYLCASSLGRTTSSYNEQFFGPGTRLTVL.

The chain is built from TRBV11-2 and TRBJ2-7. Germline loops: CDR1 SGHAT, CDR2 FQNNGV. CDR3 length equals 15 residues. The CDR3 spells CASSFFTGASYEQYF.

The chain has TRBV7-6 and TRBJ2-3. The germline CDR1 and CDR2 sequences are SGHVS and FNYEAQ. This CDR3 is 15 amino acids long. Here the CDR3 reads CASSHSSYSVDTQYF.

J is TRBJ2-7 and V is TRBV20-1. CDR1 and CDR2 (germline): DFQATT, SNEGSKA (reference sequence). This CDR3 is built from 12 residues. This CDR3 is CSASWGLAEQYF.

CDR3 amino acids: CASSLAGGPKNIQYF. The V gene is TRBV7-3, the J gene TRBJ2-4; the TRBD2 assignment by TCRdb is unverifiable without DNA. The germline CDR1 and CDR2 sequences are SGHTA and FQGTGA. The CDR3 loop spans 15 amino acids.

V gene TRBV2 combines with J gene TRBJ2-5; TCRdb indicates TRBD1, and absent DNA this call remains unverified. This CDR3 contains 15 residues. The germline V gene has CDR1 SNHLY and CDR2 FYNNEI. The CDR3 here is CASSDPGSGQETQYF.

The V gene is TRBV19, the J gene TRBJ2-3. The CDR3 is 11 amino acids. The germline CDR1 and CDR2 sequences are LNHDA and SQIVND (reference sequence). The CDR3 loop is CASEDTYTQYF.

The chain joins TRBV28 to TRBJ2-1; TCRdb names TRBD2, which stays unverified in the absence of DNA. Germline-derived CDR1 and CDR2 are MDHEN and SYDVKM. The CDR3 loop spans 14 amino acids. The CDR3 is CASSLAGLAAEQFF.

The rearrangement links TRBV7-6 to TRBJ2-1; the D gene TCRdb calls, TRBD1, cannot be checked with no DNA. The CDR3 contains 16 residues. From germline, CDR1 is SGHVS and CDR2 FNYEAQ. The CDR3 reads CASSRPTGQGEYGQFF.

The CDR3 sequence: CASGSRGLVTQPQHF. The gene calls are TRBV28 and TRBJ1-5. The CDR3 consists of 15 residues. Germline V gene sequence: CDR1 MDHEN, CDR2 SYDVKM.

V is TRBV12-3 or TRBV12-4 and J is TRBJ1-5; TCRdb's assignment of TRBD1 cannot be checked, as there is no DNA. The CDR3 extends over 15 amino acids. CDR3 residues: CASRETGYSNQPQHF.

CDR3 sequence: CASSFWRSNTEAFF. V is TRBV28 and J is TRBJ1-1. This CDR3 has 14 residues. Germline V gene sequence: CDR1 MDHEN, CDR2 SYDVKM.

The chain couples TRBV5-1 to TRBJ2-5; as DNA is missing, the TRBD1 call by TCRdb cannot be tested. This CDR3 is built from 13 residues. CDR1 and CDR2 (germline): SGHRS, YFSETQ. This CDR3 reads CASSLPEGETQYF.

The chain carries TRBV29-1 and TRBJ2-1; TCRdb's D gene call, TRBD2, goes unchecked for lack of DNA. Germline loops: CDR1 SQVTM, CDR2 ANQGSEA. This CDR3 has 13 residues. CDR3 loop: CSVDLTTYNEQFF.

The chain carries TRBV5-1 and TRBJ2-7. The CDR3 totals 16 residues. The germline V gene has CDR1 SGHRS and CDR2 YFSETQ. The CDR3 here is CASRVEKSAAPYEQYF.